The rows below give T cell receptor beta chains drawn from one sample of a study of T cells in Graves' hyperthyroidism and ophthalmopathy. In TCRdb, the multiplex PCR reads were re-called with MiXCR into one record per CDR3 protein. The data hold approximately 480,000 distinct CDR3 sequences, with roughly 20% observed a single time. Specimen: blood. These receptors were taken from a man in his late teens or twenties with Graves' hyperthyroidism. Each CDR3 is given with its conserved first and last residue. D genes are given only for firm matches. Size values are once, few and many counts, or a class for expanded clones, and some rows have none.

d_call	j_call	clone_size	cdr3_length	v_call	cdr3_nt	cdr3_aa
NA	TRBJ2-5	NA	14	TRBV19	TGTGCCAGTAGTATAGGAGTCGGCCAAGAGACCCAGTACTTC	CASSIGVGQETQYF
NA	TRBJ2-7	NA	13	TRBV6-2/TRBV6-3	TGTGCCAGCAGAGGGAAGGGGGCCTACGAGCAGTACTTC	CASRGKGAYEQYF
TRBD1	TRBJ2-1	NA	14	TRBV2	TGTGCCAGCAGCCGGGACAGTGGCTCCAATGAGCAGTTCTTC	CASSRDSGSNEQFF
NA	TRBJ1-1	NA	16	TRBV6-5	TGTGCCTGCAGCTACAGGGTACAGTCGTTGGACACTGAAGCTTTCTTT	CACSYRVQSLDTEAFF
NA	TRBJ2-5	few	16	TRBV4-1	TGCGCCAGCAGCCTGCAAGGGGGGGGATCCGAAGAGACCCAGTACTTC	CASSLQGGGSEETQYF
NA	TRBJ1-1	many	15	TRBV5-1	TGCGCCAGCAGCCCTCAGGCAGGGGTGAACACTGAAGCTTTCTTT	CASSPQAGVNTEAFF
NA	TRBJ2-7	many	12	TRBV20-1	TGCAGTGCTGGAGGCGGGTCCTACGAGCAGTACTTC	CSAGGGSYEQYF
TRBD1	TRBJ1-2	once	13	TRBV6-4	TGTGCCAGCAGTCTCGACAGGGACGATGGCTACACCTTC	CASSLDRDDGYTF
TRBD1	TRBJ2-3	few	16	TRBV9	TGTGCCAGCAGCGCGGGGACAGGATTAAGCACAGATACGCAGTATTTT	CASSAGTGLSTDTQYF
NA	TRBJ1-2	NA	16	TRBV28	TGTGCCAGCACCCCTCTTTTAACTAGAGGGAACTATGGTTACACCTTC	CASTPLLTRGNYGYTF
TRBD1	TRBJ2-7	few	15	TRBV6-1	TGTGCCAGCAGTGCAACTAAACAGGGGCCCGTCGAGCAGTACTTC	CASSATKQGPVEQYF
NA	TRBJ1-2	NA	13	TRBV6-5	TGTGCCAGCAGTTACACGCTAGGACAAGGCTACACCTTC	CASSYTLGQGYTF
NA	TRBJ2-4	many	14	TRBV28	TGTGCCAGCAGTCCACTAGGAGGGGCGGTCATTCAGTACTTC	CASSPLGGAVIQYF
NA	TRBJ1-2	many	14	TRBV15	TGTGCCACCAGCAGAGGGGGTTTCAACTATGGCTACACCTTC	CATSRGGFNYGYTF
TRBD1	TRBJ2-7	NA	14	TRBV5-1	TGCGCCAGCAGCTTGGTGGACAGGGGGCTTGAGCAGCACTTC	CASSLVDRGLEQHF
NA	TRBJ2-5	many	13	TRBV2	TGTGCCAGCAGTGAAGCCCACCAAGAGACCCAGTACTTC	CASSEAHQETQYF
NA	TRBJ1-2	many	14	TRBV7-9	TGTGCCAGCAGCATCTCGGGCCCCACGCATGGCTACACCTTC	CASSISGPTHGYTF
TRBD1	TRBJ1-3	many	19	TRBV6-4	TGTGCCAGCAGTCCACGCGGGACCCGGGACAGGCGATCCGTCAACACCATATATTTT	CASSPRGTRDRRSVNTIYF
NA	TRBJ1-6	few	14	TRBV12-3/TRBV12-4	TGTGCCAGCACCGACGGGAGGTATAATTCACCCCTCCACTTT	CASTDGRYNSPLHF
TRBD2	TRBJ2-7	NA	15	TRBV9	TGTGCCAGCAGCGTACGAGGTAGCGGGGATACGGAGCAGTACTTC	CASSVRGSGDTEQYF
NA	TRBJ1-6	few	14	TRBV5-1	TGCGCCAGCAGCTTATTAGGTGGGTCCGGACCCCTCCACTTT	CASSLLGGSGPLHF
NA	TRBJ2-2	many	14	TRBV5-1	TGCGCCAGCAGCTTGGGGGAGACCACCGGGGAGCTGTTTTTT	CASSLGETTGELFF
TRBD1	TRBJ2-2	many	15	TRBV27	TGTGCCAGCAGTTTCGGGACAGGGTCCACCGGGGAGCTGTTTTTT	CASSFGTGSTGELFF
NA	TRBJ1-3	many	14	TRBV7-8	TGTGCCAGCAGCTTCGGGGACACAAGAAACACCATATATTTT	CASSFGDTRNTIYF
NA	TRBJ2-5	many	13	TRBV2	TGTGCCAGCTTCAAAGCGGGTGGAGAGACCCAGTACTTC	CASFKAGGETQYF
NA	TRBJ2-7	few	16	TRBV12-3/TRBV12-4	TGTGCCAGCAGATTAGCTCTAGGGGCTACCCGGTACGAGCAGTACTTC	CASRLALGATRYEQYF
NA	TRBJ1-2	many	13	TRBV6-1	TGTGCCAGCAGCTCCGGGACGTTGGATGGCTACACCTTC	CASSSGTLDGYTF
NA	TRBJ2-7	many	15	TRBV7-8	TGTGCCAGCAGCTTAGTTCCGGGGGAAGGCTACGAGCAGTACTTC	CASSLVPGEGYEQYF
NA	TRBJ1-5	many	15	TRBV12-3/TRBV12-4	TGTGCCAGCAGGAGGGCGGCAGGGACAAGGCAGCCCCAGCATTTT	CASRRAAGTRQPQHF
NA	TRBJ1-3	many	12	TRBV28	TGTGCCAGCACCCTCCCCGAAAACACCATATATTTT	CASTLPENTIYF
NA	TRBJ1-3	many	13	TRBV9	TGTGCCAGCAGCCCCGGGAAGGGAAACACCATATATTTT	CASSPGKGNTIYF
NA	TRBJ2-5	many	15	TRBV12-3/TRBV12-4	TGTGCCAGCAGTCCCCCGGGACAAGCAGAAGAGACCCAGTACTTC	CASSPPGQAEETQYF
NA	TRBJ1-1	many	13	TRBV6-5	TGTGCCAGCAGACTCGGAAGAAACACTGAAGCTTTCTTT	CASRLGRNTEAFF
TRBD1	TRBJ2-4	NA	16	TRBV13	TGTGCCAGCAGCCTAGGTGTTGGGACAGGCAAAAACATTAAGTACTTC	CASSLGVGTGKNIKYF
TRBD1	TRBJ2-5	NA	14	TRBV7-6	TGTGCCAGCAGCTTACGTCAGGGGGCCGAGACCCAGTACTTC	CASSLRQGAETQYF
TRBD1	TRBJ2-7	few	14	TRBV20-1	TGCAGTGCTTGGGACAGCCTAAATTCCTACGAGCAGTACTTC	CSAWDSLNSYEQYF
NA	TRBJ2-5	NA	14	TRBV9	TGTGCCAGCAGCGGACCCAGGGGTGGGGAGACCCAGTACTTC	CASSGPRGGETQYF
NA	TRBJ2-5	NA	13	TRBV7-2	TGTGCCAGCAGCCGGGACGCTAAAGAGACCCAGTACTTC	CASSRDAKETQYF
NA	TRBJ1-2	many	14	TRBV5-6	TGTGCCAGCAGCTGGGGCAGGGAGAACTATGGCTACACCTTC	CASSWGRENYGYTF
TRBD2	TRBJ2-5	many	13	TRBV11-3	TGTGCCAGCACCCCCCCCGGGGGGGAGACCCAGTACTTC	CASTPPGGETQYF
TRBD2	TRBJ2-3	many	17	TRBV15	TGTGCCACCAGCAGAGATTACGGGGGGGGAAGCACAGATACGCAGTATTTT	CATSRDYGGGSTDTQYF
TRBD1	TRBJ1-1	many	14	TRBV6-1	TGTGCCAGCAGCCACAGACAGGGATGGCCTGAAGCTTTCTTT	CASSHRQGWPEAFF
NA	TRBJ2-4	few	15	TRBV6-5	TGTGCCAGCAGTTACTCGTGGCCCCCCGGGAACATTCAGTACTTC	CASSYSWPPGNIQYF
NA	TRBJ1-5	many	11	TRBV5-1	TGCCCGTGGAGGTTTTGTCAGCCCCAGCATTTT	CPWRFCQPQHF
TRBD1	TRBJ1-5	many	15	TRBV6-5	TGTGCCAGCAGACTCGGACAGGGACACAATCAGCCCCAGCATTTT	CASRLGQGHNQPQHF
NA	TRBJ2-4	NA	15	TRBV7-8	TGTGCCAGCAGCCCTTCCCGGTTAGCCAAAAACATTAAGTACTTC	CASSPSRLAKNIKYF
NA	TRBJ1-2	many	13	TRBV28	TGTGCCAGCAGTATCTCCCTCGGACCAGGCTACACCTTC	CASSISLGPGYTF
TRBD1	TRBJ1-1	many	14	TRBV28	TGTGCCAGCAGTTTCAGGGGGCGGAGCACTGAAGCTTTCTTT	CASSFRGRSTEAFF
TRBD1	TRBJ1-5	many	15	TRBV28	TGTGCCAGCAGTTTGAGACAGGGGGCGCGTCAGCCCCAGCATTTT	CASSLRQGARQPQHF
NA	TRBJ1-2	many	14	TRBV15	TGTGCCACCAGCATCGGTGGGAGGGTCGATGGCTACACCTTC	CATSIGGRVDGYTF
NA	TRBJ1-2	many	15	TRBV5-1	TGCGCCAGCAGCGCGGGACCGATTGAGAACTATGGCTACACCTTC	CASSAGPIENYGYTF
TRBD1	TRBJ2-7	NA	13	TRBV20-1	TGCAGTGCCAAGGACAGGGGGGACTACGAGCAGTACTTC	CSAKDRGDYEQYF
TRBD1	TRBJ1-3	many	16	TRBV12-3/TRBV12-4	TGTGCCAGCAGTCCTTCGCCAGGGGGCTCTGGAAACACCATATATTTT	CASSPSPGGSGNTIYF
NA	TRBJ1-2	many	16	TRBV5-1	TGCGCCAGCAGCCCGATACAGGTCCCGTCATTTTATGGCTACACCTTC	CASSPIQVPSFYGYTF